This entry lists 6 T cell receptor beta chains sequenced from one sample in a study of shared clonotypes between healthy human individuals. CD45RO-negative CD8 cells positively selected for CCR7 made up the naive population, which excluded terminally differentiated effector memory CD45RA+ cells. Method: immunoSEQ multiplex PCR; TCRdb's copy keeps in-frame clones and lacks some. This table holds more than 2 million clones, 80% to 95% found once. Sequenced sample: naive CD8+ T cells from PBMCs. Receptors were obtained from a man younger than 35 in good health. Some clones in this sample may be carry-over from other donors' samples.

This clone was seen a single time. This chain connects TRBV27 to TRBJ1-1, with D hard to call. The CDR3 covers 13 residues. Germline-derived CDR1 and CDR2 are MNHEY and SMNVEV (reference sequence). The V gene lost 2 bases and the J gene lost 4 bases, with 8 bases spanning the gap. DNA of the CDR3: TGTGCCAGCAGTTTAAGTTCGGCCACTGAAGCTTTCTTT. It translates to CASSLSSATEAFF.

The rearrangement joins TRBV19 to TRBJ1-1; unclear D gene. With 2 bases removed from V and 1 base from J, the gap between germline ends came to 11 bases. The CDR3 sequence is 15 residues long. CDR1 and CDR2 (germline): LNHDA, SQIVND (reference sequence). DNA of the CDR3: TGTGCCAGTAGTATATGGGTCAAGAGGAACACTGAAGCTTTCTTT. Residues: CASSIWVKRNTEAFF.

As for this clone: Other DNA variants within this sample encode the same CDR3. CDR3 DNA: TGTGCCAGTAGTGCCGGGACAGGGGGTTACGAGCAGTACTTC. This encodes CASSAGTGGYEQYF. This chain connects TRBV19 to TRBJ2-7; 11 nucleotides agree with TRBD1. V lost 5 bases, J lost 4 bases, and 4 bases stayed unmatched. The length of the CDR3 is 14 residues. Germline V gene lookup returns CDR1 LNHDA and CDR2 SQIVND (reference sequence).

This clone occurred once. The J gene is TRBJ2-2, the V gene TRBV19; D could derive from TRBD1 or TRBD2 (5 bases each). This CDR3 region has 15 residues. The V end was cut by 1 base, the J end by 5 bases, with 11 bases between. Germline V gene lookup returns CDR1 LNHDA and CDR2 SQIVND (reference sequence). DNA of the CDR3: TGTGCCAGTAGTATAGTTCCCGGGACGACCGGGGAGCTGTTTTTT. Residues: CASSIVPGTTGELFF.

The chain joins TRBV2 to TRBJ2-1, with TRBD2 matching 7 bases. This CDR3 has 16 amino acids. With V trimmed by 8 bases and J by 6 bases, 16 bases remained unmatched. Germline loops: CDR1 SNHLY, CDR2 FYNNEI. Written as DNA, the CDR3 is TGTGCCAGCCTCTGGGATGGCAGCGGGAAGAGCAATGAGCAGTTCTTC. Translation: CASLWDGSGKSNEQFF.

The J gene is TRBJ2-2, the V gene TRBV7-6; TRBD2 matches 14 bases. The CDR3 is made up of 17 amino acids. Germline CDR1 SGHVS, CDR2 FNYEAQ. J gave up 7 bases and V 5 bases, and 9 bases lay outside the gene matches. The CDR3 region is CASSGPTSGRAIGELFF. CDR3 nucleotides: TGTGCCAGCAGCGGACCGACTAGCGGGAGGGCCATCGGGGAGCTGTTTTTT.